The 12 T cell receptor beta chains listed next were all sequenced from one sample in a study of blood T cell repertoires in COVID-19. Only in-frame clones appear in the TCRdb table, and some are missing; sequencing was by immunoSEQ multiplex PCR. The table lists 200,000 to 300,000 clones, 86% of them singletons, with 2.5% to 3.5% in the top ten. The sample taken for sequencing was PBMCs or T cells enriched from blood (not recorded which). The receptors originated from a woman aged 40 to 50 with acute COVID-19.

The chain combines TRBV10-3 with TRBJ1-6, with 9 bases fitting TRBD1. V lost 2 bases, J lost 4 bases, and 0 bases stayed unmatched. This CDR3 comprises 15 residues. Looked up from germline, CDR1 is ENHRY and CDR2 is SYGVKD. This CDR3 is CAISEGQGYNSPLHF. CDR3 coding DNA: TGTGCCATCAGTGAGGGACAGGGGTATAATTCACCCCTCCACTTT.

V is TRBV19 and J is TRBJ1-1, with 9 nucleotides matching TRBD1. Per germline, CDR1 LNHDA and CDR2 SQIVND (reference sequence). The CDR3 has 15 residues. The V segment lost 5 bases and the J segment 1 base; nucleotides outside the gene matches: 5. The CDR3 sequence is CASSPDRGENTEAFF. The CDR3 DNA is TGTGCCAGTAGTCCAGACAGGGGGGAGAACACTGAAGCTTTCTTT.

The gene calls are TRBV2 and TRBJ2-5; D uncertain. Germline V gene sequence: CDR1 SNHLY, CDR2 FYNNEI. The CDR3 runs to 14 residues. V shed 2 bases and J shed 5 bases, with 12 bases lying between them. The CDR3 loop is CASSETTDWETQYF. The CDR3 coding sequence is TGTGCCAGCAGTGAAACGACTGATTGGGAGACCCAGTACTTC.

V usage is TRBV6-5 and J usage is TRBJ2-7; D ambiguous. Germline values: CDR1 MNHEY, CDR2 SVGAGI. V lost 6 bases to trimming and J lost 2 bases, with 11 bases between them. This CDR3 region has 13 residues. CDR3 amino acids: CASSGSATYEQYF. CDR3 DNA sequence: TGTGCCAGCAGCGGGTCAGCTACCTACGAGCAGTACTTC.

A remark on this clone: In the same sample, other DNA sequences code for this CDR3. This sequence joins TRBV29-1 and TRBJ1-6, with 9 bases lining up with TRBD1. CDR1 is SQVTM, CDR2 ANQGSEA, per germline. This CDR3 comprises 13 residues. With V trimmed by 6 bases and J by 8 bases, 5 bases remained unmatched. The CDR3 loop reads CSVSRDRDSPLHF. In nucleotides, the CDR3 is TGCAGCGTCAGCCGGGACAGGGATTCACCCCTCCACTTT.

The genes are TRBV5-1 and TRBJ2-1; maybe TRBD2 (5 bases). V lost 4 bases, J lost 9 bases, and 26 bases lay in between. The CDR3 length is 17 residues. Per germline, CDR1 SGHRS and CDR2 YFSETQ. This chain's CDR3 is CASSASLAADGGGEQFF. The CDR3 DNA is TGCGCCAGCAGCGCCTCATTGGCGGCCGACGGTGGAGGTGAGCAGTTCTTC.

The rearrangement joins TRBV7-2 to TRBJ1-1; D uncertain. The germline V gene has CDR1 SGHTA and CDR2 FQGNSA. This CDR3 is built from 13 residues. Trimming took off 2 bases at V and 9 bases at J, with 13 bases between the two ends. The CDR3 here is CASSLKKRHQAFF. In DNA, the CDR3 is TGTGCCAGCAGCTTAAAAAAACGACACCAAGCTTTCTTT.

CDR3 sequence (DNA): TGTGCCACCCACCCAGGCAGGTCTTTCACAGATACGCAGTATTTT. It yields the protein CATHPGRSFTDTQYF. This chain links TRBV2 with TRBJ2-3, with D unresolved. The CDR3 spans 15 residues. Trimming cost V 10 bases and J 2 bases, with 19 bases left between them. Germline loops: CDR1 SNHLY, CDR2 FYNNEI.

This clone was detected only a few times. J is TRBJ2-7 and V is TRBV18; D remains ambiguous. The CDR3 length is 17 residues. V lost 2 bases to trimming and J lost 0 bases, with 17 bases between them. The germline V gene has CDR1 KGHSH and CDR2 LQKENI. CDR3 DNA: TGTGCCAGCTCACCAACCGCGTCCAGGCCCAGCTCCTACGAGCAGTACTTC. Its translation: CASSPTASRPSSYEQYF.

V and J are TRBV11-3 and TRBJ1-6, with D uncertain. Trimming pared 3 bases from V and 7 bases from J, leaving 10 bases between. CDR1 and CDR2 (germline): SGHNT, YENEEA. This CDR3 region has 14 residues. CDR3 in DNA: TGTGCCAGCAGCTTCCCGGGTAGCAATTCACCCCTCCACTTT. Its translation is CASSFPGSNSPLHF.

V and J are TRBV18 and TRBJ2-1; D perhaps matches TRBD2 (5 bases). This CDR3 contains 17 residues. Trimming pared 2 bases from V and 0 bases from J, leaving 14 bases between. Germline loops: CDR1 KGHSH, CDR2 LQKENI. The chain's CDR3 is CASSPGPTRSSYNEQFF. In DNA, the CDR3 is TGTGCCAGCTCACCAGGTCCCACTAGGAGCTCCTACAATGAGCAGTTCTTC.

The CDR3 protein is CASSLVEANTGELFF. The CDR3 DNA sequence: TGTGCCAGCAGCTTAGTCGAGGCCAACACCGGGGAGCTGTTTTTT. The rearrangement links TRBV11-2 to TRBJ2-2; D uncertain. Between the trimmed V and J ends, which lost 1 base and 2 bases, there was a span of 8 bases. The CDR3 is 15 residues long. The germline V gene has CDR1 SGHAT and CDR2 FQNNGV. The full variable domain, with the rest looked up from reference TRBV11-2 and TRBJ2-2, is EAGVAQSPRYKIIEKRQSVAFWCNPISGHATLYWYQQILGQGPKLLIQFQNNGVVDDSQLPKDRFSAERLKGVDSTLKIQPAKLEDSAVYLCASSLVEANTGELFFGEGSRLTVL.